Sequencing of this TCR beta chain was carried out in a study of T cell responses to AZD1222 COVID-19 vaccine. About this clone: The target antigen is unknown.

Study-level results: Unmutated regions of variants are reportedly targeted by nearly half of spike-specific TCRs. At baseline, seropositivity was found in only five or six AZD1222 recipients. Spike-wide coverage was observed for vaccine-associated CD4 TCRs, with dominant responses at 160-218 and 743-854. Among the donors, most were white British and more were female, and clonal diversity was possibly underestimated.

Germline lookup yields CDR1 MGHRA and CDR2 YSYEKL. CDR3 length equals 15 residues. The V gene end was trimmed by 1 base and the J gene end by 3 bases; junction bases not matched to a gene: 4. The method was immunoSEQ multiplex PCR; TCRdb's version includes in-frame clones alone and lacks a portion of them. There are nearly 90,000 clones in the sample; approximately 90% occur only once, and approximately 5.1% lies in the top ten. This TCR was sampled from an adult who received the AZD1222 COVID-19 vaccine. This specimen was peripheral blood, taken 28 days after the second AZD1222 dose. V gene TRBV4-1 combines with J gene TRBJ2-7, with 9 bases lining up with TRBD1. The CDR3 is CASSQVRGQGYEQYF. The CDR3 DNA reads TGCGCCAGCAGCCAAGTAAGGGGACAGGGCTACGAGCAGTACTTC.